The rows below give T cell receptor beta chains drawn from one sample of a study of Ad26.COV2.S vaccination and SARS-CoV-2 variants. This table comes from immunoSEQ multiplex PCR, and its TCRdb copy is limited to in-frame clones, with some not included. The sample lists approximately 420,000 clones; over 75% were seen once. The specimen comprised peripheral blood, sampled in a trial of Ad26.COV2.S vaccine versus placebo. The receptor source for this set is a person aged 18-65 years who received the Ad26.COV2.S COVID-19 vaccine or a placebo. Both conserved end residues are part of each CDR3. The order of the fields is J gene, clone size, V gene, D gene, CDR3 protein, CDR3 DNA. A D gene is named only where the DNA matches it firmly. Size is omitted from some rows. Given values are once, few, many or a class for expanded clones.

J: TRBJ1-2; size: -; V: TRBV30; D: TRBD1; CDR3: CAWTQRGQGADYGYTF; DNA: TGTGCCTGGACCCAAAGAGGACAGGGGGCAGATTATGGCTACACCTTC
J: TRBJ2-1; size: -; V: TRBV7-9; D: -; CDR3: CASSPPRGGQFF; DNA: TGTGCCAGCAGCCCCCCGAGGGGGGGGCAGTTCTTC
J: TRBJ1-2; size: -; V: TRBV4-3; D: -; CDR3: CASSPQGWDYGYTF; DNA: TGCGCCAGCAGCCCTCAGGGATGGGACTATGGCTACACCTTC
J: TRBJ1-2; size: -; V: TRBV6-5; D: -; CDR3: CASSPVLDSNYGYTF; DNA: TGTGCCAGCAGCCCCGTGCTAGACAGTAACTATGGCTACACCTTC
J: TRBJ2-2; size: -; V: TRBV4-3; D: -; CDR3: CASSQDQAGNTGELFF; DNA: TGCGCCAGCAGCCAAGATCAGGCGGGGAACACCGGGGAGCTGTTTTTT
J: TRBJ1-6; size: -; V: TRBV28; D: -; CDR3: CASSLLEPPLHF; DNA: TGTGCCAGCAGTTTATTGGAGCCACCCCTCCACTTT
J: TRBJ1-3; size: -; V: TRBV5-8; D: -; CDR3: CASSPGRFSGNTIYF; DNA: TGTGCCAGCAGCCCGGGACGGTTCTCTGGAAACACCATATATTTT
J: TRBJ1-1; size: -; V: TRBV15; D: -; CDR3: CATSRSGKAFF; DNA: TGTGCCACCAGCAGATCAGGGAAAGCTTTCTTT
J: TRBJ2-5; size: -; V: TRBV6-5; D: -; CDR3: CASTRSGLSGETQYF; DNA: TGTGCCAGCACCCGAAGCGGGCTGTCGGGGGAGACCCAGTACTTC
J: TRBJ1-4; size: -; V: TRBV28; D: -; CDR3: CASSLRAALNEKLFF; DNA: TGTGCCAGCAGTTTAAGGGCGGCCTTAAATGAAAAACTGTTTTTT
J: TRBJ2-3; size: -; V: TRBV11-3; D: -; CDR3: CASSLLRKARRLVTDTQYF; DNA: TGTGCCAGCAGCTTACTGCGTAAAGCTAGACGCCTGGTCACAGATACGCAGTATTTT
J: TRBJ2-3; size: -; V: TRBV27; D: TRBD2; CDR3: CASSRGGIGLRYF; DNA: TGTGCCAGCTCTCGGGGGGGGATCGGACTTCGGTATTTT
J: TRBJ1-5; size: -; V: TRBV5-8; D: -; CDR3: CASSPGQHSNQPQHF; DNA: TGTGCCAGCAGCCCGGGTCAACATAGCAATCAGCCCCAGCATTTT
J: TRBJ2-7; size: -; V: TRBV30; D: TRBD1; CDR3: CAWRGPTGGYEQYF; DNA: TGTGCCTGGAGGGGACCGACAGGGGGCTACGAGCAGTACTTC
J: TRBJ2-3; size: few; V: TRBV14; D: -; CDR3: CASTKGLNTDTQYF; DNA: TGTGCCAGCACCAAGGGACTGAACACAGATACGCAGTATTTT
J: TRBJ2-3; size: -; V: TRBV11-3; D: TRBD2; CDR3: CASSPGTSGGGGDTQYF; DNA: TGTGCCAGCAGCCCCGGGACTAGCGGGGGCGGCGGAGATACGCAGTATTTT
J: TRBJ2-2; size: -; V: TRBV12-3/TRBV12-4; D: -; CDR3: CATSRANTGELFF; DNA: TGTGCCACCTCGAGGGCGAACACCGGGGAGCTGTTTTTT
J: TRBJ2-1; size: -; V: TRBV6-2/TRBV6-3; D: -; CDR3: CASSYRGSSYNEQFF; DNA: TGTGCCAGCAGTTATAGGGGGAGCTCCTACAATGAGCAGTTCTTC
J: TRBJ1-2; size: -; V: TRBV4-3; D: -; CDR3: CASSQVSDPNYGYTF; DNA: TGCGCCAGCAGCCAAGTCTCGGACCCTAACTATGGCTACACCTTC
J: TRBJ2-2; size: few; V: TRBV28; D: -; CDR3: CASSFGQGELFF; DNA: TGTGCCAGCAGTTTCGGACAGGGGGAGCTGTTTTTT
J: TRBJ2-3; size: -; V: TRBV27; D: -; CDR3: CASSYRTGLSDTQYF; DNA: TGTGCCAGCAGTTACCGGACGGGACTTTCAGATACGCAGTATTTT
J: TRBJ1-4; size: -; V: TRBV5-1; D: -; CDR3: CASSLEDTRGLNEKLFF; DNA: TGCGCCAGCAGCTTGGAAGACACCCGAGGATTAAATGAAAAACTGTTTTTT
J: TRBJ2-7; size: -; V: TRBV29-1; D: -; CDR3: CSASGTLSRSKEQYF; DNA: TGCAGTGCTAGTGGGACCCTCAGCCGCTCCAAGGAGCAGTACTTC
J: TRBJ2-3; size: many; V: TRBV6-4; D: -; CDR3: CASSDSGEGSDTQYF; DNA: TGTGCCAGCAGTGACTCGGGTGAGGGATCAGATACGCAGTATTTT
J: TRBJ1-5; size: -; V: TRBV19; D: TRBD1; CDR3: CASSIVGGQYSNQPQHF; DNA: TGTGCCAGTAGTATAGTTGGGGGACAGTATAGCAATCAGCCCCAGCATTTT
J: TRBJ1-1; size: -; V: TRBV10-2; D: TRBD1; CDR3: CASSEPAGLVGQSNTEAFF; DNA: TGCGCCAGCAGTGAGCCGGCCGGCTTGGTGGGACAGTCGAACACTGAAGCTTTCTTT
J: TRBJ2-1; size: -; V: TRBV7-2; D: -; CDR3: CASSLEGGSHNEQFF; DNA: TGTGCCAGCAGCTTAGAAGGGGGGTCCCACAATGAGCAGTTCTTC
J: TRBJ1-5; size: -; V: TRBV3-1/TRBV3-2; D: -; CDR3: CASSQDRRQPQHF; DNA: TGTGCCAGCAGCCAAGACAGAAGACAGCCCCAGCATTTT
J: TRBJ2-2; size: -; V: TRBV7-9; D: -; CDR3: CASSLAPTPRQELFF; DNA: TGTGCCAGCAGCTTAGCGCCCACCCCCAGGCAGGAGCTGTTTTTT
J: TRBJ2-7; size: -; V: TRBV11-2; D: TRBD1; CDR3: CASSLGYGTALDEQYF; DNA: TGTGCCAGCAGCTTAGGCTACGGGACAGCCCTTGACGAGCAGTACTTC
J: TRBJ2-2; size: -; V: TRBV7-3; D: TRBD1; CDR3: CASSPRQGGTGELFF; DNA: TGTGCCAGCAGCCCAAGACAGGGCGGCACCGGGGAGCTGTTTTTT
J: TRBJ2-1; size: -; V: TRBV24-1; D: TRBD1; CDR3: CATSDPQSRWDRVSEQFF; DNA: TGTGCCACCAGTGACCCTCAAAGTCGTTGGGACAGGGTGAGTGAGCAGTTCTTC
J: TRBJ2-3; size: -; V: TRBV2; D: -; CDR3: CATARLGFTDTQYF; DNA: TGTGCCACAGCGAGACTGGGGTTCACAGATACGCAGTATTTT
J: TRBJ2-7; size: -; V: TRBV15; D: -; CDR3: CATSPDRTYEQYF; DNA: TGTGCCACCAGCCCTGACAGAACCTACGAGCAGTACTTC
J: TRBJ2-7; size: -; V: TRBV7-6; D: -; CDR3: CASSPLETYEQYF; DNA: TGTGCCAGCAGCCCGTTAGAAACCTACGAGCAGTACTTC
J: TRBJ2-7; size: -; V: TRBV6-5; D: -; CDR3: CASSLQGRTYEQYF; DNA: TGTGCCAGCAGCCTCCAGGGGAGGACCTACGAGCAGTACTTC
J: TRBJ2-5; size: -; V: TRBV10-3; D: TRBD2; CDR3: CAIVPAGGQTQYF; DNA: TGTGCCATCGTCCCCGCGGGGGGGCAGACCCAGTACTTC
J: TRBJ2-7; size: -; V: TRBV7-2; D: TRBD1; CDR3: CASSFPKGTASYEQYF; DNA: TGTGCCAGCAGCTTCCCAAAGGGGACAGCTTCCTACGAGCAGTACTTC
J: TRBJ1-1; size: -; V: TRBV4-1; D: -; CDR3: CASSQSQEMAGETEAFF; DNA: TGCGCCAGCAGCCAATCCCAGGAAATGGCGGGGGAAACTGAAGCTTTCTTT
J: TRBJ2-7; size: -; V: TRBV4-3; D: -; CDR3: CASSQDSVGEQYF; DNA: TGCGCCAGCAGCCAAGACTCGGTCGGCGAGCAGTACTTC
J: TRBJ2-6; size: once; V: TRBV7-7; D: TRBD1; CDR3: CASSPGQGVGSGANVLTF; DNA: TGTGCCAGCAGCCCGGGACAGGGGGTAGGCTCTGGGGCCAACGTCCTGACTTTC
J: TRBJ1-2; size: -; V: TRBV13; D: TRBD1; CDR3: CASSHGGDRVNGYTF; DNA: TGTGCCAGCAGCCACGGTGGGGACAGGGTGAATGGCTACACCTTC
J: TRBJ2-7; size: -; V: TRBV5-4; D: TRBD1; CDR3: CASRPDRAYEQYF; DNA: TGTGCCAGCAGACCGGACAGGGCCTACGAGCAGTACTTC
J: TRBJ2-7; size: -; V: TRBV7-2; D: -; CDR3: CASSYTQGPHEQYF; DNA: TGTGCCAGCAGCTACACGCAGGGGCCGCACGAGCAGTACTTC
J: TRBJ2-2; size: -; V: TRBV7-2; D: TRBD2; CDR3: CASSQRGLADTGELFF; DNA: TGTGCCAGCAGCCAAAGAGGACTAGCGGACACCGGGGAGCTGTTTTTT
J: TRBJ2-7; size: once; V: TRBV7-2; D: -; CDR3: CASSLGRNSYEQYF; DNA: TGTGCCAGCAGCTTAGGCAGAAACTCCTACGAGCAGTACTTC
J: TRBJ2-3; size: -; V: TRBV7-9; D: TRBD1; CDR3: CASSLDVGTGYTDTQYF; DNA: TGTGCCAGCAGCTTAGATGTGGGGACAGGGTACACAGATACGCAGTATTTT
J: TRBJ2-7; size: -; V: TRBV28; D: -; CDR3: CASSLLGYRSSYEQYF; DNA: TGTGCCAGCAGTTTACTCGGTTACCGAAGCTCCTACGAGCAGTACTTC
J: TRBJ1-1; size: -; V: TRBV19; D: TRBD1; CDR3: CASSWTGDYEAFF; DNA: TGTGCCAGTAGTTGGACAGGGGACTATGAAGCTTTCTTT
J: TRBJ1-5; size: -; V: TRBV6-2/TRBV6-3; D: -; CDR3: CASSYDRQTRNQPQHF; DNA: TGTGCCAGCAGTTACGACCGGCAGACGAGGAATCAGCCCCAGCATTTT
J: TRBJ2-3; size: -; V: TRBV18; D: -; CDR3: CASSPLQSSTDTQYF; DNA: TGTGCCAGCTCACCACTACAATCTAGCACAGATACGCAGTATTTT
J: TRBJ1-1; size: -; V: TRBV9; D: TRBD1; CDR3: CASSVWQGGNTEAFF; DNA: TGTGCCAGCAGCGTATGGCAGGGGGGGAACACTGAAGCTTTCTTT
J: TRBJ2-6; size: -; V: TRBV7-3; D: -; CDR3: CASSLSGAGANVLTF; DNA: TGTGCCAGCAGCTTGTCAGGGGCTGGGGCCAACGTCCTGACTTTC
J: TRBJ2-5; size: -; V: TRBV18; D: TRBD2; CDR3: CASSPGTSGGPTETQYF; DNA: TGTGCCAGCTCACCAGGGACTAGCGGGGGGCCCACCGAGACCCAGTACTTC
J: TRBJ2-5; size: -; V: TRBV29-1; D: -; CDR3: CSARGGEETQYF; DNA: TGCAGCGCGCGAGGGGGGGAAGAGACCCAGTACTTC
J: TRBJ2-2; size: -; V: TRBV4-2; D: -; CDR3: CASSQQINTGELFF; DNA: TGTGCCAGCAGCCAGCAGATTAACACCGGGGAGCTGTTTTTT
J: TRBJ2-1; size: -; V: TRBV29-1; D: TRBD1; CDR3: CSVDLDRGGNEQFF; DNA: TGCAGCGTTGATTTGGACAGGGGGGGTAATGAGCAGTTCTTC
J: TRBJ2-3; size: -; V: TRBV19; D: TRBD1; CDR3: CASSIGQGQGDTQYF; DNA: TGTGCCAGTAGTATCGGACAGGGGCAGGGAGATACGCAGTATTTT
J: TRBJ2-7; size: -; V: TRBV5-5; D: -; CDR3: CASSFRRDSYEQYF; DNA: TGTGCCAGCAGCTTCCGTCGGGACTCCTACGAGCAGTACTTC
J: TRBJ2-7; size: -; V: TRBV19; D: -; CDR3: CASGGLRFPPNEQYF; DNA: TGTGCCAGTGGAGGGCTGCGGTTTCCTCCTAACGAGCAGTACTTC